This TCR beta chain was profiled in a study of CD8+CD57+ T cells in acquired aplastic anemia. Genomic DNA acted as the template from which TCR beta VDJ combination and CDR3 sequence profiling were carried out. TCRdb reanalysed the reads using MiXCR and keeps one entry per CDR3 protein. The sample contains about 240,000 distinct CDR3 sequences, around half of which appear only once. The sequenced patients had an expansion of CD8+CD57+ cells seen by flow cytometry. Between the trimmed V and J ends, which lost 2 bases and 4 bases, there was a span of 15 bases. This CDR3 contains 16 residues. The sequenced material came from sorted CD4+, CD8+, or CD8+CD57+ T cells (not recorded which) from PBMCs. The sequence came from a human donor with aplastic anemia. J is TRBJ1-5 and V is TRBV12-3 or TRBV12-4; tentative D call: TRBD1 (5 bases). The CDR3 reads CASSLQGAAWNQPQHF. As DNA, the CDR3 is TGTGCCAGCAGTTTACAAGGGGCGGCATGGAATCAGCCCCAGCATTTT.